Listed below are T cell receptor beta chains from one sample, sequenced in a study of T cells in localized non-small cell lung cancer. Some clones are missing from TCRdb's copy, which holds only in-frame ones; the method was immunoSEQ multiplex PCR. The sample shows around 91,000 clones, roughly 87% of them seen only once. The sequencing here drew on peripheral blood, taken before any cancer treatment. These receptors all come from a man aged 35 to 69 with stage I squamous cell lung carcinoma. Each CDR3 is given with its conserved first and last residue. D genes are given only for firm matches. Clone size is given for some rows only: seen once, a few or many times, or a class if the clone is expanded.

V	size	J	length	D	CDR3	DNA
TRBV11-2	NA	TRBJ2-1	15	TRBD2	CASSVTSGDYNEQFF	TGTGCCAGCAGCGTCACTAGCGGGGACTACAATGAGCAGTTCTTC
TRBV11-1	NA	TRBJ1-4	13	NA	CASSSQPNEKLFF	TGTGCCAGCAGCTCCCAGCCTAATGAAAAACTGTTTTTT
TRBV29-1	NA	TRBJ2-5	12	TRBD1	CSAGTGAETQYF	TGCAGCGCAGGGACAGGGGCAGAGACCCAGTACTTC
TRBV29-1	NA	TRBJ2-6	12	NA	CSVPGGANVLTF	TGCAGCGTCCCGGGAGGGGCCAACGTCCTGACTTTC
TRBV4-1	NA	TRBJ1-2	15	NA	CASSQGGNPIFGYTF	TGCGCCAGCAGCCAAGGGGGAAACCCCATATTCGGCTACACCTTC
TRBV27	NA	TRBJ2-4	16	NA	CASSLSTEGAKNIQYF	TGTGCCAGCAGTTTATCGACAGAGGGGGCCAAAAACATTCAGTACTTC
TRBV6-5	NA	TRBJ1-5	15	NA	CASSFRRLPGQPQHF	TGTGCCAGCAGTTTCAGGCGTCTGCCCGGGCAGCCCCAGCATTTT
TRBV28	NA	TRBJ1-2	16	NA	CASSSPRRRGNYGYTF	TGTGCCAGCAGTTCCCCCCGGAGGCGGGGAAACTATGGCTACACCTTC
TRBV10-3	NA	TRBJ2-2	15	TRBD1	CATTRTGENTGELFF	TGTGCCACTACGCGCACAGGGGAAAACACCGGGGAGCTGTTTTTT
TRBV2	NA	TRBJ1-6	15	TRBD1	CASRMTGFANSPLHF	TGTGCCAGCAGGATGACAGGGTTCGCGAATTCACCCCTCCACTTT
TRBV18	NA	TRBJ1-1	12	NA	CASSPSTTEAFF	TGTGCCAGCTCACCCTCTACCACTGAAGCTTTCTTT
TRBV18	NA	TRBJ2-3	17	TRBD2	CASSPASGGTSTDTQYF	TGTGCCAGCTCACCGGCTAGCGGGGGGACTAGCACAGATACGCAGTATTTT
TRBV30	NA	TRBJ2-7	12	NA	CAWSVGPYEQYF	TGTGCCTGGAGTGTGGGGCCCTACGAGCAGTACTTC
TRBV5-1	NA	TRBJ1-2	14	NA	CASSAETGTGGYTF	TGCGCCAGCAGCGCCGAGACCGGGACGGGAGGCTACACCTTC
TRBV2	few	TRBJ1-3	16	TRBD1	CASSEVSGGFGNTIYF	TGTGCCAGCAGTGAAGTTTCAGGGGGCTTTGGAAACACCATATATTTT
TRBV6-5	few	TRBJ2-7	12	TRBD1	CASSRQGIEQYF	TGTGCCAGCTCCCGACAGGGGATCGAGCAGTACTTC
TRBV10-3	NA	TRBJ1-3	14	NA	CATNPGGSGNTIYF	TGTGCCACCAACCCCGGCGGCTCTGGAAACACCATATATTTT
TRBV7-9	NA	TRBJ1-2	14	NA	CASSFPGMDYGYTF	TGTGCCAGCAGCTTCCCGGGAATGGACTATGGCTACACCTTC
TRBV4-2	NA	TRBJ1-6	20	NA	CASSQEAVQRQRSYNSPLHF	TGTGCCAGCAGCCAAGAAGCAGTCCAGAGACAAAGGTCCTATAATTCACCCCTCCACTTT
TRBV11-2	NA	TRBJ1-2	14	NA	CASGPTGPNYGYTF	TGTGCCAGCGGTCCGACAGGACCTAACTATGGCTACACCTTC
TRBV5-1	NA	TRBJ2-7	14	NA	CASSLGGWDYEQYF	TGCGCCAGCAGCTTGGGAGGCTGGGACTACGAGCAGTACTTC
TRBV4-1	few	TRBJ1-2	16	TRBD1	CASSQTMDRDNYGYTF	TGCGCCAGCAGCCAAACAATGGACAGGGATAACTATGGCTACACCTTC